Listed below are T cell receptor beta chains from one sample, sequenced in a study of blood T cell repertoires in COVID-19. The data were produced by immunoSEQ multiplex PCR, yet TCRdb's version contains in-frame clones alone and is incomplete. Found here are under 200,000 clones, around 77% of them singletons; the top ten hold roughly 6.8%. The sequenced material came from peripheral blood. The origin of the receptors is a man between 65 and 80 years old with active or convalescent COVID-19. Both conserved end residues are part of each CDR3. The D gene is left open where the match is weak. Clone size is stated in some rows and not others, as once, few, many or a class when expanded.

>TRBV7-8|TRBJ1-2|.|14|.
TGTGCCAGCAGCCGAGACAGCGGTCAGTATGGCTACACCTTC
CASSRDSGQYGYTF
>TRBV18|TRBJ2-1|.|14|TRBD1
TGTGCCAGCCGACAGGGGGAATCCTACAATGAGCAGTTCTTC
CASRQGESYNEQFF
>TRBV6-1|TRBJ1-2|.|10|.
TGTGCCAGCGGGGCCCTTGGCTACACCTTC
CASGALGYTF
>TRBV7-9|TRBJ1-2|.|14|TRBD1
TGTGCCAGCAGCCTAATGGGACAGAACTATGGCTACACCTTC
CASSLMGQNYGYTF
>TRBV24-1|TRBJ1-5|few|13|TRBD1
TGTGCCACCAGTGACGGACAGGGGAGGCCCCAGCATTTT
CATSDGQGRPQHF
>TRBV6-5|TRBJ1-1|.|14|.
TGTGCCAGCAGTTATCAGGGAGGGGACACTGAAGCTTTCTTT
CASSYQGGDTEAFF
>TRBV7-6|TRBJ2-7|.|15|TRBD2
TGTGCCAGCAGCACCCGGAGCGGGGATGGGTACGAGCAGTACTTC
CASSTRSGDGYEQYF
>TRBV12-3/TRBV12-4|TRBJ1-1|.|13|.
TGTGCCAGCCAAAGGAGCAGGGACACTGAAGCTTTCTTT
CASQRSRDTEAFF
>TRBV3-1/TRBV3-2|TRBJ1-5|.|18|TRBD1
TGTGCCAGCAGCTCAAGATCAGGGCCAGGGGGTGCCAATCAGCCCCAGCATTTT
CASSSRSGPGGANQPQHF
>TRBV7-9|TRBJ2-7|.|17|TRBD1
TGTGCCAGCAGCCCCGGGGGTTGGTGGCAGGGGGCGAACGAGCAGTACTTC
CASSPGGWWQGANEQYF
>TRBV4-3|TRBJ2-1|few|17|TRBD1
TGCGCCAGCAGCCAGATCTTGAACAGGGGCGCCTACAATGAGCAGTTCTTC
CASSQILNRGAYNEQFF
>TRBV30|TRBJ2-5|few|14|.
TGTGCCTGGAGTTCCCCGGGACTCGGAGAGACCCAGTACTTC
CAWSSPGLGETQYF
>TRBV7-8|TRBJ1-6|few|16|.
TGTGCCAGCAGCTTAAACAGTCGCGGGGAAGGTTCACCCCTCCACTTT
CASSLNSRGEGSPLHF
>TRBV3-1/TRBV3-2|TRBJ1-2|.|13|.
TGTGCCAGCAGCCAAGCAGGGGCGAGGGGCTACACCTTC
CASSQAGARGYTF
>TRBV5-1|TRBJ2-3|.|14|TRBD2
TGCGCCAGCACAGGACGGGAGGGCCCAGATACGCAGTATTTT
CASTGREGPDTQYF
>TRBV12-5|TRBJ1-1|.|13|.
TGTGCTAGTGTTGTACAGGGGAACACTGAAGCTTTCTTT
CASVVQGNTEAFF
>TRBV11-3|TRBJ1-5|.|16|.
TGTGCCAGCAGTACCCACCGACAGCATAGCAATCAGCCCCAGCATTTT
CASSTHRQHSNQPQHF
>TRBV7-3|TRBJ2-3|.|16|TRBD2
TGTGCCAGCAGCTCAGGAGGAGCGGGGTCCACAGATACGCAGTATTTT
CASSSGGAGSTDTQYF
>TRBV6-2/TRBV6-3|TRBJ1-1|many|13|TRBD1
TGTGCCAGCAGTGGGGGGACAGGGGCGAAAGCTTTCTTT
CASSGGTGAKAFF
>TRBV7-2|TRBJ1-3|once|15|.
TGTGCCAGCAGCTTTGTGACAGGCTCTGGAAACACCATATATTTT
CASSFVTGSGNTIYF
>TRBV6-5|TRBJ1-1|.|14|.
TGTGCCAGCAGTTACTACCGGGTTGACACTGAAGCTTTCTTT
CASSYYRVDTEAFF
>TRBV7-2|TRBJ1-5|once|13|.
TGTGCCAGCGGGGCCCTCTATAATCAGCCCCAGCATTTT
CASGALYNQPQHF
>TRBV6-5|TRBJ1-1|.|11|.
TGTGCCAGCAAGGGGCGTATTGAAGCTTTCTTT
CASKGRIEAFF
>TRBV7-9|TRBJ2-3|.|13|.
TGTGCCAGCAGCTTCGGGGTCACAGATACGCAGTATTTT
CASSFGVTDTQYF
>TRBV19|TRBJ1-2|.|14|TRBD1
TGTGCCAGTAGTGCCCACAGGGGGCGCCAAGGCTACACCTTC
CASSAHRGRQGYTF
>TRBV18|TRBJ1-1|.|15|TRBD1
TGTGCCAGCTCACCCAGACAGGGCGAGAACACTGAAGCTTTCTTT
CASSPRQGENTEAFF
>TRBV18|TRBJ1-6|.|15|TRBD1
TGTGCCAGCTCACCAGGACAGGGGAAGAATTCACCCCTCCACTTT
CASSPGQGKNSPLHF
>TRBV7-2|TRBJ1-6|.|13|.
TGTGCCAGCAGCTTAGCGCGGGACTCACCCCTCCACTTT
CASSLARDSPLHF
>TRBV19|TRBJ1-1|.|13|.
TGTGCCAGTAGTCTCGGACAGAACACTGAAGCTTTCTTT
CASSLGQNTEAFF
>TRBV15|TRBJ1-4|.|13|TRBD1
TGTGCCACCAGCTACAGGGGGCAGGAAAAACTGTTTTTT
CATSYRGQEKLFF